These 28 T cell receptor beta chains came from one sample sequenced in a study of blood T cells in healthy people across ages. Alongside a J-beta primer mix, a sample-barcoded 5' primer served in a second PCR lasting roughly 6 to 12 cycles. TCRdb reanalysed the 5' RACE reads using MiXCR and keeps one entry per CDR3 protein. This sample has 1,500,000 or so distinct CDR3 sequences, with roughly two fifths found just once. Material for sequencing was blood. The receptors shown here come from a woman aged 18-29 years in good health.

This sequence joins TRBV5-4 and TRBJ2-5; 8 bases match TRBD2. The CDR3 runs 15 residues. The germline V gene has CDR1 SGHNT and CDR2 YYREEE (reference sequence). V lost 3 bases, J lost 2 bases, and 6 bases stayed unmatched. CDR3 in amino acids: CASSSSGGSQETQYF. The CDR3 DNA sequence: TGTGCCAGCAGCTCCAGCGGGGGATCTCAAGAGACCCAGTACTTC.

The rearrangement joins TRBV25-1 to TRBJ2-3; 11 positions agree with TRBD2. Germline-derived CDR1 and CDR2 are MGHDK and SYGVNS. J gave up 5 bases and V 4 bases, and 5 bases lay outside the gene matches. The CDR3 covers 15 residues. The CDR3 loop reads CASSATSGRKDTQYF. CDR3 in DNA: TGTGCCAGCAGTGCCACTAGCGGGAGAAAAGATACGCAGTATTTT.

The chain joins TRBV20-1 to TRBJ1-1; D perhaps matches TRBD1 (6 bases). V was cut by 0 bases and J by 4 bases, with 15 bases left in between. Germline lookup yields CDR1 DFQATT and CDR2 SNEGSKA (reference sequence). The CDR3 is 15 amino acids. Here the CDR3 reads CSARDRRQGSTEAFF. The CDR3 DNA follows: TGCAGTGCTAGAGATAGGAGGCAGGGGAGCACTGAAGCTTTCTTT.

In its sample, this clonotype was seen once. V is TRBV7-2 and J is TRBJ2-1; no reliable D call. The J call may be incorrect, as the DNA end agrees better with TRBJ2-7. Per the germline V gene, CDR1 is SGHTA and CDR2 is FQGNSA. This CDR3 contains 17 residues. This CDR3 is CASSLEFPGGPYNEQYF. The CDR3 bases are TGTGCCAGCAGCTTAGAATTCCCCGGCGGTCCCTACAATGAGCAGTACTTC.

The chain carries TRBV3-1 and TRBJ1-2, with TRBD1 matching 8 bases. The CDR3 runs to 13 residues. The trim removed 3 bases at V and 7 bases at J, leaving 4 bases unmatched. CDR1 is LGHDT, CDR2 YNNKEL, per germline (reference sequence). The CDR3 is CASSQAGGSGYTF. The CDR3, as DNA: TGTGCCAGCAGCCAGGCAGGGGGCTCTGGCTACACCTTC.

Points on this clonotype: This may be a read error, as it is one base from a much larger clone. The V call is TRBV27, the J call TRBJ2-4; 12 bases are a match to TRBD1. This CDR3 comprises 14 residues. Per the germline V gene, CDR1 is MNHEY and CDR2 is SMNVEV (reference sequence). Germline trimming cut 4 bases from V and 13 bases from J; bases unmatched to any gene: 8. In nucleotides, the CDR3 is TGTGCCAGCAGTTCCGGGACAGGGGGCTACAAGCAGTACTTC. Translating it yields CASSSGTGGYKQYF.

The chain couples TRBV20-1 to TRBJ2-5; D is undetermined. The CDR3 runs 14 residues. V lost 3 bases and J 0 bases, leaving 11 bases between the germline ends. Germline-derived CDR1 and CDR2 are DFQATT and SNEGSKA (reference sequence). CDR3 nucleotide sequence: TGCAGTGCTAGCGCTACAGTGTACCAAGAGACCCAGTACTTC. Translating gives CSASATVYQETQYF.

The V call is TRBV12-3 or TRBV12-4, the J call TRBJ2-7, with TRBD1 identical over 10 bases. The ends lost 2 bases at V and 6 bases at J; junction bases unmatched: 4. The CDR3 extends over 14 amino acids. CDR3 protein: CASSLRDRGREQYF. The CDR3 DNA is TGTGCCAGCAGTTTAAGGGACAGGGGACGCGAGCAGTACTTC.

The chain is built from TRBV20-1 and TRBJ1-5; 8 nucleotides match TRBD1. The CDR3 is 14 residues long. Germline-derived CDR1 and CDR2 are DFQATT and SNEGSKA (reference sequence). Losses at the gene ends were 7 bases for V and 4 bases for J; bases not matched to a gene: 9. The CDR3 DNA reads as TGCAGTGTAAACAGGGGGATTGGGAATCAGCCCCAGCATTTT. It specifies CSVNRGIGNQPQHF.

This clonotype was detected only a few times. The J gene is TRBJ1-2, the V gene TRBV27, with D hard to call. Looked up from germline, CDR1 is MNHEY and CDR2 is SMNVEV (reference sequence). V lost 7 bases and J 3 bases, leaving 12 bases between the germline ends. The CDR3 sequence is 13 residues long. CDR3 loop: CASTSDPYYGYTF. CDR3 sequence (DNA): TGTGCCAGCACCTCAGACCCATACTATGGCTACACCTTC.

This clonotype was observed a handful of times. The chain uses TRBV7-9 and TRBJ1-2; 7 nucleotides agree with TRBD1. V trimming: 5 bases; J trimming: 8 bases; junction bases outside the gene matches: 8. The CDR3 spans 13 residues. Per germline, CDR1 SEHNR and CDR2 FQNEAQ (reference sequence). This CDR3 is CASSPKDRPGYTF. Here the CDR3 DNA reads TGTGCCAGCAGCCCCAAGGACAGGCCCGGCTACACCTTC.

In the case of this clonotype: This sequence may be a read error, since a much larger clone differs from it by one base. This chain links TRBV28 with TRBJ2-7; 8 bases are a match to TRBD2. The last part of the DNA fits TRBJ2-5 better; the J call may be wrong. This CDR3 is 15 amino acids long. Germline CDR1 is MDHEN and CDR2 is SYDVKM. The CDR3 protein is CASSSWTSREETQYF. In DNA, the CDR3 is TGTGCCAGCAGTTCATGGACTAGCAGGGAAGAGACCCAGTACTTC.

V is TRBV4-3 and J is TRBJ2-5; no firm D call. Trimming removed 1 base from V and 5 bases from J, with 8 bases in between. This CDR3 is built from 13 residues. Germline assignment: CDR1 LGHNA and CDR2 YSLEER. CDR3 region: CASSQGTQETQYF. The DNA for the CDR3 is TGCGCCAGCAGCCAAGGAACCCAGGAGACCCAGTACTTC.

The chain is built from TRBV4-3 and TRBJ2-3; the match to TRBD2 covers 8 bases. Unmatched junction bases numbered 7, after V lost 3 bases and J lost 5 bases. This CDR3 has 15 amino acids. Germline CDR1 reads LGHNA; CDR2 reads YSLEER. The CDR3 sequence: CASSHSGTRGDTQYF. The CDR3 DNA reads TGCGCCAGCAGCCACTCCGGGACTAGGGGAGATACGCAGTATTTT.

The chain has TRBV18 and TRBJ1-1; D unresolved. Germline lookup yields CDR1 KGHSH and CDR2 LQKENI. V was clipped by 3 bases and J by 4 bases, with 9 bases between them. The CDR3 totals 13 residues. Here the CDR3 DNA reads TGTGCCAGCTCACCGGACTTCGGCACTGAAGCTTTCTTT. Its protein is CASSPDFGTEAFF.

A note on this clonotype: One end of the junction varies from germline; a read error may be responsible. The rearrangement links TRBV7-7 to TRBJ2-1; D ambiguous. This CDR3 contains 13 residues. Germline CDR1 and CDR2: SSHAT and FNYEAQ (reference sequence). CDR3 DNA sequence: TGTGCTAGCAGCTTTGGGCTCTCCTACGAGCAGTTCTTC. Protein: CASSFGLSYEQFF. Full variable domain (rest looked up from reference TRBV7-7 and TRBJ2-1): GAGVSQSPRYKVTKRGQDVTLRCDPISSHATLYWYQQALGQGPEFLTYFNYEAQPDKSGLPSDRFSAERPEGSISTLTIQRTEQRDSAMYRCASSFGLSYEQFFGPGTRLTVL.

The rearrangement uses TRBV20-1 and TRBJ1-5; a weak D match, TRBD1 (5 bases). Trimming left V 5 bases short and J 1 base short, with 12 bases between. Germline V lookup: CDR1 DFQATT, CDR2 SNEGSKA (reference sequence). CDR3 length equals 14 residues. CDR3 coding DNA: TGCAGTGCTGTCGCGGGACTAAGCAATCAGCCCCAGCATTTT. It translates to CSAVAGLSNQPQHF.

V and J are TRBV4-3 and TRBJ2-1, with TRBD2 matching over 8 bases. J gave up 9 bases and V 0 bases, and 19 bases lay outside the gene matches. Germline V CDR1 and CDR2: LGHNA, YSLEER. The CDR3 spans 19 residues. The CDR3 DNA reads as TGCGCCAGCAGCCAAGATAGGACGGGCGGGGGGCTCTCGGACGGTGAGCAGTTCTTC. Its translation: CASSQDRTGGGLSDGEQFF.

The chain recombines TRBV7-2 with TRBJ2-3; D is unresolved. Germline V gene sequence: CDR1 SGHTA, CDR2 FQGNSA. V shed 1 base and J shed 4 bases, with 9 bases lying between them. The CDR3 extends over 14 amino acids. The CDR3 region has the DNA TGTGCCAGCAGCTTAGTTGTCTGGGCAGATACGCAGTATTTT. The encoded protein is CASSLVVWADTQYF. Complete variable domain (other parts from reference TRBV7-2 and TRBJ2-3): GAGVSQSPSNKVTEKGKDVELRCDPISGHTALYWYRQSLGQGLEFLIYFQGNSAPDKSGLPSDRFSAERTGGSVSTLTIQRTQQEDSAVYLCASSLVVWADTQYFGPGTRLTVL.

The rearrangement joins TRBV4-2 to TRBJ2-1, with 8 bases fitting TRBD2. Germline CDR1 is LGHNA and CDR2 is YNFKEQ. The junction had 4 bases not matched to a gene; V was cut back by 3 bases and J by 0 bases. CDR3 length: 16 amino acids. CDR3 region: CASSHVAGNSYNEQFF. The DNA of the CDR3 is TGTGCCAGCAGCCACGTAGCGGGAAACTCCTACAATGAGCAGTTCTTC.

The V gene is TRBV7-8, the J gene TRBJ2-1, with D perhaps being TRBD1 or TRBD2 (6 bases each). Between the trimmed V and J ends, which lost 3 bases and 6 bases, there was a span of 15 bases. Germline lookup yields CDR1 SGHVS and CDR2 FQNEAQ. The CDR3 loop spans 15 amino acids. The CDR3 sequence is CASSLGGLYANEQFF. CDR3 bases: TGTGCCAGCAGCTTGGGGGGCCTTTATGCCAATGAGCAGTTCTTC.

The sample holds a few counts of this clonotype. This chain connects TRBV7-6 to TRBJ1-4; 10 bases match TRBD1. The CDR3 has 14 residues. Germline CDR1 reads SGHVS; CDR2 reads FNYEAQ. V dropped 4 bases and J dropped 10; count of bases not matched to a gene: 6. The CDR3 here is CASSSGQGVVKLFF. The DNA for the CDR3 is TGTGCCAGCAGCTCCGGACAGGGGGTTGTAAAACTGTTTTTT.

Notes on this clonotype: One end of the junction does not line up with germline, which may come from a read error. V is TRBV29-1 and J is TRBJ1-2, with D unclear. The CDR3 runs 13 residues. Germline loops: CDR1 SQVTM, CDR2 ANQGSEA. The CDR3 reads CIVEPAPDYGYTF. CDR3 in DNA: TGCATCGTTGAACCAGCCCCCGACTATGGCTACACCTTC.

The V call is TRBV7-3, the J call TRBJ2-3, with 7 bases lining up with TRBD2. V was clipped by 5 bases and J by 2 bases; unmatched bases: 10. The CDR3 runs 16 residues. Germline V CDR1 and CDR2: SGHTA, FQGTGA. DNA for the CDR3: TGTGCCAGCAGCCCGGACACTAGCGCCATCACAGATACGCAGTATTTT. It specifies CASSPDTSAITDTQYF.

CDR3 sequence (DNA): TGTGCCAGCAGCTTGCTCGACAGGGGGATCTACGAGCAGTACTTC. This gives the protein CASSLLDRGIYEQYF. The chain carries TRBV5-6 and TRBJ2-5, with TRBD1 matching 9 bases. The J call may be faulty, since TRBJ2-7 better matches the DNA end. This CDR3 spans 15 amino acids. The germline gives CDR1 SGHDT, CDR2 YYEEEE.

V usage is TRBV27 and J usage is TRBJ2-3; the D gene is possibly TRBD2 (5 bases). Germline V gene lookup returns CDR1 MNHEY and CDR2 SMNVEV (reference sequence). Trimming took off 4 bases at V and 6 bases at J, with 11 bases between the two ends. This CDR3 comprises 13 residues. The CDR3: CASSYIPGDTQYF. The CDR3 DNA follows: TGTGCCAGCAGTTATATCCCGGGGGATACGCAGTATTTT.

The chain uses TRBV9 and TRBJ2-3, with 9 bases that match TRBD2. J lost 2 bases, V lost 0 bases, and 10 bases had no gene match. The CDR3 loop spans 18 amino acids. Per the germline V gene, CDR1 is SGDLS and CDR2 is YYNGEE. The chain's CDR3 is CASSVDPGTSWYTDTQYF. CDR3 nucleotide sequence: TGTGCCAGCAGCGTAGACCCCGGGACTAGCTGGTACACAGATACGCAGTATTTT.

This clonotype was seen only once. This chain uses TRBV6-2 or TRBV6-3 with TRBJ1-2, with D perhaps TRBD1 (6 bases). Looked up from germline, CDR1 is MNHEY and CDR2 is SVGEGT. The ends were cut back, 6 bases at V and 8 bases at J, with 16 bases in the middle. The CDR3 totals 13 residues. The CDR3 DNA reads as TGTGCCAGCAGACCTACAGGGTCGTCCGGCTACACCTTC. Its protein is CASRPTGSSGYTF.